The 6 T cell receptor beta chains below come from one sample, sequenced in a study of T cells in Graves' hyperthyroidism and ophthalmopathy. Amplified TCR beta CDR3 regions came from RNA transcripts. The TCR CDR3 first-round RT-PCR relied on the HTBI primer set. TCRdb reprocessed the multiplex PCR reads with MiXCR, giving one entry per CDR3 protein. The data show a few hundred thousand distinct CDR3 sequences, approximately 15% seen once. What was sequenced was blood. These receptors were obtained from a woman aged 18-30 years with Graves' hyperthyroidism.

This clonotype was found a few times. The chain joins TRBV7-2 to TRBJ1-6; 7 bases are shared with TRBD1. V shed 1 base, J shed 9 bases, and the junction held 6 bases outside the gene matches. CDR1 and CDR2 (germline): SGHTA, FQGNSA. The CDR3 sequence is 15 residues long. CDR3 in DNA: TGTGCCAGCAGCTTAGTTTCAGGGGGGCGTTCACCCCTCCACTTT. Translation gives CASSLVSGGRSPLHF.

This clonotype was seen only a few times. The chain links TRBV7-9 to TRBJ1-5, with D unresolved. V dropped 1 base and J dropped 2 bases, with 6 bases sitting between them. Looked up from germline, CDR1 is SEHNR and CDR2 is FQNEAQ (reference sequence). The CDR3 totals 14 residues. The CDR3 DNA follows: TGTGCCAGCAGCTTAGGGGATGGCAATCAGCCCCAGCATTTT. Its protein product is CASSLGDGNQPQHF. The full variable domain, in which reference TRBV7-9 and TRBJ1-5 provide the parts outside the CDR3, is DTGVSQNPRHKITKRGQNVTFRCDPISEHNRLYWYRQTLGQGPEFLTYFQNEAQLEKSRLLSDRFSAERPKGSFSTLEIQRTEQGDSAMYLCASSLGDGNQPQHFGDGTRLSIL.

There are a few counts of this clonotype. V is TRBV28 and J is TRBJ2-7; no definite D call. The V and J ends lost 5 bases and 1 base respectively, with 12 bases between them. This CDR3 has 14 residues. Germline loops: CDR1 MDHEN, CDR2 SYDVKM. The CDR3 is CASSGGQASYEQYF. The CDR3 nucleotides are TGTGCCAGCAGTGGCGGCCAGGCGTCCTACGAGCAGTACTTC.

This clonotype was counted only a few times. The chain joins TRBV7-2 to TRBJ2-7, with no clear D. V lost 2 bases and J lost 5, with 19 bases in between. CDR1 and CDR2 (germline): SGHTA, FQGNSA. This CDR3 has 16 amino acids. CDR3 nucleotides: TGTGCCAGCAGCTTATGGGCCGCCCGAGCCTCTGACGAGCAGTACTTC. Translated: CASSLWAARASDEQYF. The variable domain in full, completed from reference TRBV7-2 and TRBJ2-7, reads GAGVSQSPSNKVTEKGKDVELRCDPISGHTALYWYRQSLGQGLEFLIYFQGNSAPDKSGLPSDRFSAERTGGSVSTLTIQRTQQEDSAVYLCASSLWAARASDEQYFGPGTRLTVT.

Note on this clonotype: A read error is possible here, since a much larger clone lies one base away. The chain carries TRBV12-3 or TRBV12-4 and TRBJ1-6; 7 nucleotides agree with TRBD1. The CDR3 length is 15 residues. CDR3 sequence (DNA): TGTGCCAGCAGTTCGGAGACAGGGTATAGTTCACCCCTCCACTTT. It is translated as CASSSETGYSSPLHF.

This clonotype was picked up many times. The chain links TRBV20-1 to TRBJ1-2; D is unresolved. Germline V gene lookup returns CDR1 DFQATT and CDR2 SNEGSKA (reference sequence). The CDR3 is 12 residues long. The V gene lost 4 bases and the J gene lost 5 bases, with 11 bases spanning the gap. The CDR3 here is CSAIRATYGYTF. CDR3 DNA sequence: TGCAGTGCTATCCGGGCCACTTATGGCTACACCTTC.